These 31 T cell receptor beta chains originate from one sample sequenced in a study of cytomegalovirus exposure and HLA in healthy donors. A multiplex PCR was run with 60 Vbeta primers and 13 Jbeta primers. Method: immunoSEQ multiplex PCR; TCRdb's copy keeps in-frame clones and lacks some. The profile shows some 150,000 clones, 76% of them singletons. Sequences were obtained from PBMCs. The receptors shown here come from a female donor in good health and CMV-seropositive.

V gene TRBV19 combines with J gene TRBJ2-1; D unclear. Germline values: CDR1 LNHDA, CDR2 SQIVND (reference sequence). Trimming shortened V by 6 bases and J by 7 bases, and 16 bases separated the two germline ends. This CDR3 is 14 amino acids long. The CDR3 sequence: CASSVALHGNEQFF. The CDR3, as DNA: TGTGCCAGTAGCGTCGCCTTGCACGGGAATGAGCAGTTCTTC.

The rearrangement joins TRBV2 to TRBJ1-2; unclear D gene. Germline V CDR1 and CDR2: SNHLY, FYNNEI. This CDR3 has 14 residues. Trimming left V 1 base short and J 0 bases short, with 6 bases between. This CDR3 reads CASSEGEANYGYTF. CDR3 sequence (DNA): TGTGCCAGCAGTGAAGGCGAGGCTAACTATGGCTACACCTTC.

This clone appeared a few times. The chain joins TRBV18 to TRBJ1-5, with 10 positions matching TRBD1. Germline CDR1 KGHSH, CDR2 LQKENI. After removal of 3 bases from V and 0 bases from J, the junction contained 11 bases not matched to a gene. The CDR3 contains 19 residues. The DNA of the CDR3 is TGTGCCAGCTCACCCATCGGTGGGACAGGGGTTTATAGCAATCAGCCCCAGCATTTT. Translating it yields CASSPIGGTGVYSNQPQHF.

This rearrangement joins TRBV7-9 to TRBJ1-4; TRBD1 matches 7 bases. J was trimmed by 8 bases and V by 5 bases; bases with no gene match: 8. The CDR3 has 14 amino acids. Looked up from germline, CDR1 is SEHNR and CDR2 is FQNEAQ (reference sequence). The CDR3 loop is CASSQDRLQEKLFF. DNA of the CDR3: TGTGCCAGCAGCCAGGACAGGCTTCAAGAAAAACTGTTTTTT.

This rearrangement joins TRBV5-6 to TRBJ2-7; 8 bases fit TRBD2. The CDR3 loop spans 14 amino acids. The V gene end was trimmed by 3 bases and the J gene end by 5 bases; junction bases not matched to a gene: 7. Germline CDR1 is SGHDT and CDR2 is YYEEEE. In DNA form, the CDR3 reads TGTGCCAGCAGCTGGGTTGGGACTAGTAACGAGCAGTACTTC. This translates into CASSWVGTSNEQYF. The full variable domain, rest sourced from reference TRBV5-6 and TRBJ2-7, is DAGVTQSPTHLIKTRGQQVTLRCSPKSGHDTVSWYQQALGQGPQFIFQYYEEEERQRGNFPDRFSGHQFPNYSSELNVNALLLGDSALYLCASSWVGTSNEQYFGPGTRLTVT.

This sequence joins TRBV28 and TRBJ2-7; possibly TRBD1 for D (5 bases). The V gene lost 6 bases and the J gene lost 2 bases, with 8 bases spanning the gap. CDR3 length: 12 residues. Germline CDR1 reads MDHEN; CDR2 reads SYDVKM. CDR3 nucleotides: TGTGCCAGCAGACCACAGGCCTACGAGCAGTACTTC. Translated: CASRPQAYEQYF.

J is TRBJ2-7 and V is TRBV2; possible D gene TRBD2, 6 bases. CDR3 size: 14 residues. Germline CDR1 SNHLY, CDR2 FYNNEI. V shed 2 bases and J shed 3 bases, with 11 bases lying between them. The CDR3 spells CASSERASDYEQYF. The DNA for the CDR3 is TGTGCCAGCAGTGAAAGGGCTAGCGACTACGAGCAGTACTTC.

The sample holds a few counts of this clone. The rearrangement uses TRBV21-1 and TRBJ2-3; TRBD2, as called in the table, went unchecked against the DNA. TRBV21-1 is shown as a pseudogene. This CDR3 region has 17 residues. CDR3 DNA: TGTGCCAGCAATCAGAAAGGACTAGCGGGAGTCACAGATACGCAGTATTTT. It specifies CASNQKGLAGVTDTQYF.

The table lists this clone with a count of one. CDR3 sequence reads: CASSLVTARGTQYF. In DNA, the CDR3 is TGTGCCAGCAGCTTAGTAACAGCCCGTGGGACCCAGTACTTC. The V gene is TRBV5-4, the J gene TRBJ2-5, with unresolved D. V shed 2 bases and J shed 7 bases, with 15 bases lying between them. Germline V gives CDR1 SGHNT, CDR2 YYREEE (reference sequence). The CDR3 loop spans 14 amino acids. Filled out from reference TRBV5-4 and TRBJ2-5, the complete variable domain reads ETGVTQSPTHLIKTRGQQVTLRCSSQSGHNTVSWYQQALGQGPQFIFQYYREEENGRGNFPPRFSGLQFPNYSSELNVNALELDDSALYLCASSLVTARGTQYFGPGTRLLVL.

This clone was counted once. The chain couples TRBV7-6 to TRBJ1-2; maybe TRBD1 (5 bases). Germline values: CDR1 SGHVS, CDR2 FNYEAQ. Trimming left V 4 bases short and J 6 bases short, with 9 bases between. The CDR3 consists of 12 residues. The CDR3: CASSSSGNGYTF. The CDR3 DNA reads as TGTGCCAGCAGCTCCTCAGGGAATGGCTACACCTTC.

The chain recombines TRBV5-1 with TRBJ1-1; TRBD1 matches at 9 bases. The CDR3 is 16 residues long. Per germline, CDR1 SGHRS and CDR2 YFSETQ. V was clipped by 0 bases and J by 4 bases; unmatched bases: 7. The CDR3 region is CASSLALGQGSTEAFF. The CDR3 nucleotides are TGCGCCAGCAGCTTGGCCCTAGGACAGGGGTCCACTGAAGCTTTCTTT.

The rearrangement links TRBV27 to TRBJ2-4, with D possibly TRBD2 on 5 matching bases. The CDR3 length is 13 residues. The V end was cut by 0 bases, the J end by 8 bases, with 8 bases between. Looked up from germline, CDR1 is MNHEY and CDR2 is SMNVEV (reference sequence). The CDR3 DNA is TGTGCCAGCAGTTTATCCGGGGAGTACATTCAGTACTTC. The encoded protein is CASSLSGEYIQYF.

The chain is built from TRBV5-4 and TRBJ1-1; 9 bases match TRBD1. Looked up from germline, CDR1 is SGHNT and CDR2 is YYREEE (reference sequence). The CDR3 covers 14 residues. V lost 4 bases, J lost 5 bases, and 6 bases stayed unmatched. This CDR3 reads CASSPRDRVTEAFF. CDR3 nucleotides: TGTGCCAGCAGCCCTCGGGACAGGGTAACTGAAGCTTTCTTT.

The J gene is TRBJ1-2, the V gene TRBV30; D is unresolved. Germline-derived CDR1 and CDR2 are GTSNPN and SVGIG (reference sequence). The length of the CDR3 is 14 residues. Trimming removed 3 bases at V and 0 bases at J, with 11 bases between. The CDR3 sequence is CAWREEPTNYGYTF. CDR3 coding DNA: TGTGCCTGGAGGGAGGAGCCTACTAACTATGGCTACACCTTC.

The chain uses TRBV15 and TRBJ2-1, with TRBD2 identical over 11 bases. Germline CDR1 and CDR2: LNHNV and YYDKDF (reference sequence). The CDR3 contains 16 residues. V was pared by 1 base and J by 4 bases, with 3 bases of the junction left unmatched. For the CDR3, the DNA is TGTGCCACCAGCAGAGGGCTAGCGGGGGGATACAATGAGCAGTTCTTC. This encodes CATSRGLAGGYNEQFF.

The chain couples TRBV6-5 to TRBJ2-7; 8 bases match TRBD1. CDR1 and CDR2 (germline): MNHEY, SVGAGI. V lost 8 bases and J lost 2; bases outside the gene matches: 8. CDR3 length equals 14 residues. DNA of the CDR3: TGTGCCAGCTATGGGACAGGAGACACCTACGAGCAGTACTTC. It codes for CASYGTGDTYEQYF.

The V gene is TRBV14, the J gene TRBJ2-7; no reliable D call. Trimming removed 0 bases from V and 6 bases from J, with 9 bases in between. CDR1 is SGHDN and CDR2 is FVKESK in the germline V gene. The CDR3 extends over 13 amino acids. In DNA, the CDR3 is TGTGCCAGCAGCCAAGATCGCGAGAGCGAGCAGTACTTC. The encoded protein is CASSQDRESEQYF.

The gene calls are TRBV29-1 and TRBJ2-7, with D unclear. CDR1 is SQVTM, CDR2 ANQGSEA, per germline. The CDR3 length is 10 residues. V lost 7 bases to trimming and J lost 6 bases, with 10 bases between them. The CDR3 reads CSAMVGEQYF. CDR3 in DNA: TGCAGCGCCATGGTCGGCGAGCAGTACTTC.

This CDR3 is CASSLGQGFDEQFF. The CDR3 nucleotides read TGCGCCAGCAGCTTGGGCCAGGGTTTTGATGAGCAGTTCTTC. The chain combines TRBV5-1 with TRBJ2-1; perhaps TRBD1 as D (5 bases). The CDR3 sequence is 14 residues long. Trimming took off 0 bases at V and 8 bases at J, with 12 bases between the two ends. From germline, CDR1 is SGHRS and CDR2 YFSETQ.

This chain links TRBV6-6 with TRBJ2-5; D is ambiguous. The CDR3 is 10 amino acids. Germline V lookup: CDR1 MNHNY, CDR2 SVGAGI (reference sequence). Trimming left V 6 bases short and J 3 bases short, with 2 bases between. DNA for the CDR3: TGTGCCAGCAGCGAAGAGACCCAGTACTTC. It specifies CASSEETQYF.

V gene TRBV2 combines with J gene TRBJ2-1; D gene unclear. The CDR3 consists of 13 residues. Germline V lookup: CDR1 SNHLY, CDR2 FYNNEI. V was cut by 8 bases and J by 1 base, with 9 bases left in between. The CDR3 reads CASAKESYNEQFF. CDR3 bases: TGTGCCAGCGCGAAAGAGTCCTACAATGAGCAGTTCTTC.

This clone has more than one count but fewer than ten. This chain connects TRBV30 to TRBJ1-2; 9 bases map to TRBD1. Losses at the gene ends were 5 bases for V and 4 bases for J; bases not matched to a gene: 2. The CDR3 consists of 12 residues. Germline loops: CDR1 GTSNPN, CDR2 SVGIG (reference sequence). CDR3 amino acids: CAWGDRVYGYTF. The CDR3 DNA reads TGTGCCTGGGGGGACAGGGTCTATGGCTACACCTTC.

The chain carries TRBV18 and TRBJ1-6; the D gene is possibly TRBD1 (5 bases). Germline assignment: CDR1 KGHSH and CDR2 LQKENI. The CDR3 totals 16 residues. Trimming stripped 0 bases from V and 2 bases from J, with 8 bases between. CDR3: CASSPPAGPYNSPLHF. In DNA, the CDR3 is TGTGCCAGCTCACCACCGGCGGGACCCTATAATTCACCCCTCCACTTT.

Concerning this clone: The same CDR3 also results from other DNA sequences found in this sample. The rearrangement uses TRBV4-1 and TRBJ2-3; D ambiguous. The germline gives CDR1 MGHRA, CDR2 YSYEKL. Between the trimmed V and J ends, which lost 0 bases and 6 bases, there was a span of 19 bases. This CDR3 has 17 residues. CDR3 nucleotide sequence: TGCGCCAGCAGCCAAGATTTAGTACAGACCCCCACGGATACGCAGTATTTT. Translating gives CASSQDLVQTPTDTQYF.

The CDR3 region is CASSFRTEGSDTQYF. CDR3 nucleotide sequence: TGTGCCAGCAGCTTCCGGACAGAGGGGTCAGATACGCAGTATTTT. This chain links TRBV7-3 with TRBJ2-3; weak D call: TRBD1 (6 bases). Trimming left V 3 bases short and J 4 bases short, with 14 bases between. Looked up from germline, CDR1 is SGHTA and CDR2 is FQGTGA. This CDR3 region has 15 residues.

V is TRBV6-6 and J is TRBJ2-7, with 9 nucleotides matching TRBD2. With V trimmed by 4 bases and J by 5 bases, 9 bases remained unmatched. The CDR3 has 15 residues. Germline V gives CDR1 MNHNY, CDR2 SVGAGI (reference sequence). CDR3 loop: CASSSLAGGFDEQYF. Written as DNA, the CDR3 is TGTGCCAGCAGTTCCCTGGCGGGAGGGTTCGACGAGCAGTACTTC.

CDR3 bases: TGCGCCAGCAGCTTCTTACAGAACACTGAAGCTTTCTTT. Protein sequence: CASSFLQNTEAFF. The V and J genes are TRBV5-1 and TRBJ1-1; D unclear. CDR1 SGHRS and CDR2 YFSETQ come from the germline V gene. V shed 2 bases and J shed 1 base, with 6 bases lying between them. This CDR3 has 13 amino acids.

This clone was picked up one time. V usage is TRBV10-3 and J usage is TRBJ2-1, with 13 bases lining up with TRBD2. CDR3 length: 17 amino acids. CDR1 and CDR2 from the germline V gene are ENHRY and SYGVKD. The ends lost 0 bases at V and 2 bases at J; junction bases unmatched: 1. CDR3 in amino acids: CAISESTSGGTYNEQFF. The DNA of the CDR3 is TGTGCCATCAGTGAGTCGACTAGCGGGGGGACCTACAATGAGCAGTTCTTC.

The V gene is TRBV2, the J gene TRBJ2-3, with 10 bases lining up with TRBD2. The CDR3 spans 15 residues. The germline V gene has CDR1 SNHLY and CDR2 FYNNEI. After removal of 8 bases from V and 6 bases from J, the junction contained 11 bases not matched to a gene. CDR3: CASSGIQRGGDTQYF. The DNA for the CDR3 is TGTGCCAGCTCTGGGATACAGCGGGGGGGGGATACGCAGTATTTT. The complete variable domain, with remaining parts taken from reference TRBV2 and TRBJ2-3, reads EPEVTQTPSHQVTQMGQEVILRCVPISNHLYFYWYRQILGQKVEFLVSFYNNEISEKSEIFDDQFSVERPDGSNFTLKIRSTKLEDSAMYFCASSGIQRGGDTQYFGPGTRLTVL.

The chain combines TRBV18 with TRBJ1-1, with D perhaps TRBD1 (6 bases). The V end was cut by 3 bases, the J end by 1 base, with 9 bases between. CDR1 is KGHSH and CDR2 is LQKENI in the germline V gene. This CDR3 contains 14 residues. The CDR3 DNA is TGTGCCAGCTCACCCGGGACAACGAACACTGAAGCTTTCTTT. Translated: CASSPGTTNTEAFF.

The chain combines TRBV2 with TRBJ2-5; TRBD2 matches 9 bases. The J segment lost 3 bases and the V segment lost 6 bases, leaving 5 bases of the junction unmatched. Per germline, CDR1 SNHLY and CDR2 FYNNEI. The CDR3 loop spans 14 amino acids. CDR3 DNA sequence: TGTGCCAGCAGAGAGCGGGGGGCCGAAGAGACCCAGTACTTC. As protein: CASRERGAEETQYF.